Detailed here is one T cell receptor beta chain. Antigen: not known. CDR1 SGHTA and CDR2 FQGTGA come from the germline V gene. J lost 6 bases, V lost 4 bases, and 3 bases had no gene match. This CDR3 is built from 15 residues. This sample stems from a study of cytomegalovirus exposure and HLA in healthy donors. The study's findings and limits: When analyzed later, a missense DCLRE1C variant was found to be linked to TCR beta V- and J-gene trimming.

PCR primers comprised 60 Vbeta and 13 Jbeta primers. Profiling relied on immunoSEQ multiplex PCR, and the TCRdb table lists in-frame clones only, not all of them. The repertoire includes fewer than 110,000 clones, about 81% of them detected once, and 8.5% to 12% sits in the top ten. The V gene is TRBV7-3, the J gene TRBJ2-1, with 13 bases fitting TRBD2. Sequencing was performed on PBMCs. This receptor was identified in a man aged 50-59 years in good health and CMV-seronegative. The CDR3 bases are TGTGCCAGCAGCTCGGGACTAGCGGGGTCCAATGAGCAGTTCTTC. Translation: CASSSGLAGSNEQFF.